The 8 T cell receptor beta chains given below trace back to one sample, sequenced in a study of T cell responses to AZD1222 COVID-19 vaccine. Clones were read by immunoSEQ multiplex PCR, and TCRdb kept only the in-frame ones, dropping some. This sample carries 87,000 or so clones, roughly 89% of them seen once, and the ten largest clones take 8.4%. The sample consisted of peripheral blood, taken on day 0 of AZD1222 vaccination. The receptors derive from an adult in good health.

The chain is built from TRBV5-1 and TRBJ1-5; no firm D call. Germline loops: CDR1 SGHRS, CDR2 YFSETQ. Trimming pared 1 base from V and 5 bases from J, leaving 7 bases between. The length of the CDR3 is 13 residues. Here the CDR3 reads CASSLFGDQPQHF. CDR3 nucleotide sequence: TGCGCCAGCAGCTTGTTCGGGGATCAGCCCCAGCATTTT.

The V and J genes are TRBV3-1 (or the pseudogene TRBV3-2) and TRBJ1-5; D gene uncertain. Germline V gene lookup returns CDR1 LGHDT and CDR2 YNNKEL (reference sequence). The V end lost 0 bases, the J end lost 7 bases, and 4 bases lay between the germline ends. CDR3 size: 12 residues. For the CDR3, the DNA is TGTGCCAGCAGCCAAGATTCGCAGCCCCAGCATTTT. Encoded protein: CASSQDSQPQHF.

The gene calls are TRBV6-2 or TRBV6-3 and TRBJ2-7; 7 bases are shared with TRBD1. The ends lost 3 bases at V and 3 bases at J; junction bases unmatched: 14. The CDR3 totals 17 residues. Germline lookup yields CDR1 MNHEY and CDR2 SVGEGT. CDR3 sequence (DNA): TGTGCCAGCAGTTATTCCCGATTGACAGGGAACTTCTACGAGCAGTACTTC. Translated, it gives CASSYSRLTGNFYEQYF.

The sample holds one count of this clone. The chain employs TRBV7-2 and TRBJ2-3, with 9 bases lining up with TRBD2. The junction had 11 bases not matched to a gene; V was cut back by 1 base and J by 6 bases. Germline-derived CDR1 and CDR2 are SGHTA and FQGNSA. The CDR3 length is 17 residues. The CDR3 bases are TGTGCCAGCAGCTTAGTGGGTAGCGGGGGACCCCCGGATACGCAGTATTTT. Protein product: CASSLVGSGGPPDTQYF.

This clone was counted a single time. The chain couples TRBV3-1 (or the pseudogene TRBV3-2) to TRBJ2-5; 8 positions agree with TRBD2. This CDR3 contains 16 residues. V shed 1 base and J 5 bases; nucleotides not matched to a gene: 9. CDR1 LGHDT and CDR2 YNNKEL come from the germline V gene (reference sequence). Here the CDR3 reads CASSQGTGGALETQYF. In DNA, the CDR3 is TGTGCCAGCAGCCAAGGGACCGGGGGGGCACTGGAGACCCAGTACTTC.

The chain has TRBV6-5 and TRBJ1-2; D uncertain. The CDR3 has 13 residues. The V gene's germline CDR1 is MNHEY and CDR2 SVGAGI. V gave up 2 bases and J gave up 3 bases, with 7 bases separating them. CDR3 residues: CASSYAGHYGYTF. Written as DNA, the CDR3 is TGTGCCAGCAGTTACGCAGGACACTATGGCTACACCTTC.

The V call is TRBV9, the J call TRBJ1-1, with 7 positions matching TRBD1. V was clipped by 3 bases and J by 0 bases; unmatched bases: 8. The germline V gene has CDR1 SGDLS and CDR2 YYNGEE. CDR3 length: 16 residues. The CDR3 here is CASSARDSQMNTEAFF. Written as DNA, the CDR3 is TGTGCCAGCAGCGCCCGGGACAGCCAAATGAACACTGAAGCTTTCTTT. Looking up the rest from reference TRBV9 and TRBJ1-1 gives the full variable domain: DSGVTQTPKHLITATGQRVTLRCSPRSGDLSVYWYQQSLDQGLQFLIQYYNGEERAKGNILERFSAQQFPDLHSELNLSSLELGDSALYFCASSARDSQMNTEAFFGQGTRLTVV.

The J gene is TRBJ1-1, the V gene TRBV20-1; D is possibly TRBD1 (5 bases). Germline values: CDR1 DFQATT, CDR2 SNEGSKA (reference sequence). The CDR3 sequence is 11 residues long. V shed 5 bases and J shed 8 bases, with 12 bases lying between them. The CDR3 DNA follows: TGCAGTGCTCACGACAGCAACGAAGCTTTCTTT. It translates to CSAHDSNEAFF.